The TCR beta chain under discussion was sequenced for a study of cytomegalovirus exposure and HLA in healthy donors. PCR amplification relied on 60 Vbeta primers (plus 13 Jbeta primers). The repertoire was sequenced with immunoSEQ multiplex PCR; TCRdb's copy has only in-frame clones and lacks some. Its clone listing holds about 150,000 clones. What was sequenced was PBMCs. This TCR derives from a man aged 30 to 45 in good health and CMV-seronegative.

The DNA of the CDR3 is TGTGCCAGTAGTCAAGGGGCAACTAATGAAAAACTGTTTTTT. It encodes CASSQGATNEKLFF. The genes are TRBV19 and TRBJ1-4; a weak D match, TRBD1 (5 bases). The CDR3 loop spans 14 amino acids. Per the germline V gene, CDR1 is LNHDA and CDR2 is SQIVND (reference sequence). V lost 5 bases and J 0 bases, leaving 7 bases between the germline ends. The full variable domain, in which reference TRBV19 and TRBJ1-4 provide the parts outside the CDR3, is DGGITQSPKYLFRKEGQNVTLSCEQNLNHDAMYWYRQDPGQGLRLIYYSQIVNDFQKGDIAEGYSVSREKKESFPLTVTSAQKNPTAFYLCASSQGATNEKLFFGSGTQLSVL.